The present entry profiles one T cell receptor beta chain with its context. Healthy Russian Caucasian donors spanned ages 6 to 90 years. This specimen comes from a study of blood T cells in healthy people across ages. For the second PCR, which ran for 7 to 11 cycles, a sample-barcoded 5' primer and a J-beta primer mix were used. TCRdb reprocessed the 5' RACE reads with MiXCR, giving one entry per CDR3 protein. The repertoire holds 500,000 to 550,000 distinct CDR3 sequences, with more than 20% as singletons. Trimming shortened V by 4 bases and J by 3 bases, and 9 bases separated the two germline ends. The CDR3 is made up of 13 amino acids. The germline V gene has CDR1 MGHDK and CDR2 SYGVNS. This sample was shared with a second study, whose subject was T cells of mothers and their children. That paper adds: The study recruited a few healthy Caucasian mothers and their six children as donors. Researchers report slightly higher, though non-significant, overlap in related mother-child pairs than in unrelated pairs.

This receptor was taken from a boy aged 10-17 years in good health. This chain links TRBV25-1 with TRBJ1-2; D is perhaps TRBD1 (6 bases). Sample: blood. The CDR3 DNA follows: TGTGCCAGCAGTGGGGGACACGACTATGGCTACACCTTC. This gives the protein CASSGGHDYGYTF.